One T cell receptor beta chain is described in this entry. This clonotype was recorded at least ten times. Its antigen is unknown. No qualities accompany the bases; no much larger clone lies one base away. V is clipped by 0 bases and J by 6 bases, and the sequence between their germline boundaries is 9 bases long. As encoded in the germline V gene (reference sequence), CDR1 is GTSNPN while CDR2 is SVGIG. The CDR3 measures 12 amino acids from cysteine to phenylalanine. Only the CDR3 DNA stays, 36 bases, in frame from base 1. Preparation of the library involved 5' RACE. Sequenced on an Illumina HiSeq 2500. A second roughly 6 to 12 cycle PCR used a sample-barcoded 5' primer and a J-beta primer mix. A template-switch 5' adaptor carrying 12 random nucleotides introduced a unique molecular identifier onto each TCR beta cDNA molecule. At least 3 million CDR3-containing paired-end reads were obtained from each sample. First-strand cDNA was synthesized from all RNA with the Mint cDNA synthesis kit, primed by a TRBC-specific oligonucleotide. Following uracil-DNA glycosylase treatment, a first 18-cycle PCR with universal primers M1SS and BC2_uni_R was performed on all cDNA. As for how the authors treated the data: Normalization of each sample was performed by random selection of 1 million high-quality reads, each carrying a distinct molecular identifier. Instead of being binned into consensus sequences, reads with shared molecular identifiers were discarded. MiTCR, run with a Q25 quality threshold and the strictest error-elimination algorithm, handled CDR3 identification, clonotype clustering and error correction. Lower-bound total TCR beta diversity was estimated with a nonparametric unseen species model using Euler transformation. TCRdb reanalyzed the raw reads on its own, using fastp at Q25 for trimming and MiXCR for clone calling, and kept in-frame beta chains. Identical CDR3 proteins give one entry, which carries the most common genes and DNA. In this record, the V and J calls reflect TCRdb's handling and not the investigators' own analysis. The sample yields about 640,000 distinct CDR3 sequences; under 30% were counted once. The top ten clonotypes cover approximately 15% of the sample.

This sample is part of a study of blood T cells in healthy people across ages (dated by TCRdb to between 2014 and 2017). Regarding the research as a whole: In model experiments, template switching captured roughly one uniquely barcoded TCR beta cDNA molecule for every two T cells. Age-related changes in TCR beta repertoire diversity were measured in the study by deep sequencing normalized with unique cDNA molecular identifiers. Donors were grouped into four age groups: young (average approximately 15 years), middle-aged (39), aged (roughly 67) and long-lived (around 80). To avoid experimental bias, donors of different ages were randomly spread across the sequencing lanes. The study analyzed two additional independent replicas of 1 million unique cDNA reads from the same blood draw for two donors, one aged 18 to 30 and one aged 80 or older. The paper as a whole reports these results and caveats: Because profiling used bulk unsorted PBMCs, naive and antigen-experienced compartments could not be compared conclusively. The long-lived group showed more naive CD4+ T cells, fewer expanded clones and increased TCR diversity than the aged group, suggesting age selection. The CMV infection status of donors was not known, potentially confounding age-related changes in expanded clonotypes. The percentage of naive T cells measured by flow cytometry correlated strongly with observed TCR beta diversity. Observed TCR beta diversity per million T cells fell roughly linearly with age, and a significant reduction was already apparent by age around 39. Estimates of total diversity from one million sequenced T cells were regarded as lower bounds and underestimates.

The approximately 39 donors, aged about 6 to 95 years, were systemically healthy Caucasian individuals from Russia. Around 10 milliliters of peripheral blood were collected from each donor into EDTA-treated Vacutainer tubes. Ficoll-Paque density-gradient centrifugation was used to isolate PBMCs, with at least 6.5 million per sample. Total RNA was extracted from PBMCs with Trizol reagent, with at least 5 micrograms obtained per sample. For every donor, flow cytometry on a PBMC aliquot measured the percentage of naive CD45RAhigh/CD27high T cells. The TCR was taken from an elderly woman in good health. The chain joins TRBV30 to TRBJ2-7; the D segment cannot be called with confidence. The sequencing sample was made of blood. The CDR3 here reads CAWSVLTGEQYF. In nucleotides, the sequence is TGTGCCTGGAGTGTTTTAACCGGCGAGCAGTACTTC.